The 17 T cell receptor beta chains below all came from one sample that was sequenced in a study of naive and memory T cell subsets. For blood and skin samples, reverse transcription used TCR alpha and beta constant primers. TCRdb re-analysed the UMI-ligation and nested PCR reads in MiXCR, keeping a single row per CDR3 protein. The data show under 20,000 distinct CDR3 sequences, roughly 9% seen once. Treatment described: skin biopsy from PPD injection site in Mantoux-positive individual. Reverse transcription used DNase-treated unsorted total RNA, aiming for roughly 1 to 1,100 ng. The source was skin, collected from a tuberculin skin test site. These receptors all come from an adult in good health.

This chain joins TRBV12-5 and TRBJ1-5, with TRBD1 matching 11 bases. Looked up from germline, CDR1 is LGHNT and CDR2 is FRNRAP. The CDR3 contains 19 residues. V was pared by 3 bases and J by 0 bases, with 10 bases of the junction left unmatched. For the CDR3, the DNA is TGTGCTAGTGGTTTCCGCCGGGACAGGGGGTTCAATAGCAATCAGCCCCAGCATTTT. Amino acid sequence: CASGFRRDRGFNSNQPQHF.

Here the CDR3 reads CASRPGRSLVYEQYF. As DNA, the CDR3 is TGTGCCAGCAGGCCTGGGAGGAGTCTAGTCTACGAGCAGTACTTC. This rearrangement joins TRBV6-2 or TRBV6-3 to TRBJ2-7; possibly TRBD2 for D (6 bases). The ends were cut back, 6 bases at V and 3 bases at J, with 18 bases in the middle. This CDR3 region has 15 residues. CDR1 and CDR2 from the germline V gene are MNHEY and SVGEGT.

CDR3 loop: CASSLGLAGAGYGYTF. The CDR3 nucleotides are TGTGCCAGCAGCTTAGGTCTAGCCGGGGCGGGCTATGGCTACACCTTC. The chain employs TRBV11-2 and TRBJ1-2, with D possibly being TRBD1 (5 bases). This CDR3 comprises 16 residues. The ends were cut back, 1 base at V and 4 bases at J, with 16 bases in the middle. CDR1 is SGHAT, CDR2 FQNNGV, per germline.

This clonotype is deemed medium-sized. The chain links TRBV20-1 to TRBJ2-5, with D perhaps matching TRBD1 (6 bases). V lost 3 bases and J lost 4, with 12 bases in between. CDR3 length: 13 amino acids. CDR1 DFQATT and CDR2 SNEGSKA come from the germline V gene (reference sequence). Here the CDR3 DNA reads TGCAGTGCTAGTCAGGGGTCAACAGAGACCCAGTACTTC. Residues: CSASQGSTETQYF.

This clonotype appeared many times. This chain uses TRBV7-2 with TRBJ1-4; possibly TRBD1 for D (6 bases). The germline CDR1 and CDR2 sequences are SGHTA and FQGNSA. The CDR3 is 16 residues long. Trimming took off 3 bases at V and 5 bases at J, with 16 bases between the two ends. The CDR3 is CASSFSGTQPNEKLFF. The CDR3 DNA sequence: TGTGCCAGCAGCTTCTCCGGGACACAACCCAATGAAAAACTGTTTTTT.

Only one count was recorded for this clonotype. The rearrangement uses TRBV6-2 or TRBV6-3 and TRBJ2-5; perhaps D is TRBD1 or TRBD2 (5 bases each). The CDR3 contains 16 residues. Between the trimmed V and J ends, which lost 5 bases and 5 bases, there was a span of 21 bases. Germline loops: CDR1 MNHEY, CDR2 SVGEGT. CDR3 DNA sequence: TGTGCCAGCAGTGAGGACAATGGACAAAGGAGGGAGACCCAGTACTTC. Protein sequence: CASSEDNGQRRETQYF.

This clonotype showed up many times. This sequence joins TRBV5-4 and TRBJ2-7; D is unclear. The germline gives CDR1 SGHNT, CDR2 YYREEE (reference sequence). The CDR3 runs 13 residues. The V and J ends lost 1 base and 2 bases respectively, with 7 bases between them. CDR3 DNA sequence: TGTGCCAGCAGCTTGTCCAGCACCTACGAGCAGTACTTC. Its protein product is CASSLSSTYEQYF.

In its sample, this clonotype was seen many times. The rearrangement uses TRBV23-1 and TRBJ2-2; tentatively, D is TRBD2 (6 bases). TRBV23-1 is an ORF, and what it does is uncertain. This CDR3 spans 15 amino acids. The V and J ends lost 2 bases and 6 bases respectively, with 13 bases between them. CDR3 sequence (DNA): TGCGCCAGCAGTCAACCGCGGGGAAGGGCCGGGGAGCTGTTTTTT. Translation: CASSQPRGRAGELFF.

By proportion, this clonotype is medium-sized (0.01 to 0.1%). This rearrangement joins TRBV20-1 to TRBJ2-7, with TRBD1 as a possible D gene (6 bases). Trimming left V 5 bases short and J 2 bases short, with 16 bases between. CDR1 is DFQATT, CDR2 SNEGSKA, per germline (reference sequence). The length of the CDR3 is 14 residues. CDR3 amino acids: CSAGTGIGAYEQYF. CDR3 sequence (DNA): TGCAGTGCTGGAACAGGGATAGGGGCCTACGAGCAGTACTTC.

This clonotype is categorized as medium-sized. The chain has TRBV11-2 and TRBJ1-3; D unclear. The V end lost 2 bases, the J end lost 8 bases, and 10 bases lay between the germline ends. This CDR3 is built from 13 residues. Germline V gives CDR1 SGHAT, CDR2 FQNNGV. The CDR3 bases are TGTGCCAGCAGCTTAAAACCGGAGGACACCATATATTTT. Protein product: CASSLKPEDTIYF.

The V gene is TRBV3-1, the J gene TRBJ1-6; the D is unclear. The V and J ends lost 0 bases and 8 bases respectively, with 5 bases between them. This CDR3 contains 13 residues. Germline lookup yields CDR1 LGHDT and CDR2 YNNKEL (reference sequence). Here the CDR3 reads CASSQEADSPLHF. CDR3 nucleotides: TGTGCCAGCAGCCAAGAAGCGGATTCACCCCTCCACTTT.

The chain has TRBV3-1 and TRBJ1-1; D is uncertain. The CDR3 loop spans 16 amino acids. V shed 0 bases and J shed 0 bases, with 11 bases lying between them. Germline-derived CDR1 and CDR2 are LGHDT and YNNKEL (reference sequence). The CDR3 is CASSQEVRQLNTEAFF. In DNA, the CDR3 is TGTGCCAGCAGCCAAGAAGTCCGTCAGCTGAACACTGAAGCTTTCTTT.

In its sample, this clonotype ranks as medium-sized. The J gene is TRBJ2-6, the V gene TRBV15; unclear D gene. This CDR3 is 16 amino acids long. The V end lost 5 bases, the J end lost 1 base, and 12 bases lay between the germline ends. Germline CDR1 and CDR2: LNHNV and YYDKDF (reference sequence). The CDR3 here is CATSRTFRSGANVLTF. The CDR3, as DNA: TGTGCCACCAGCCGCACATTCCGATCTGGGGCCAACGTCCTGACTTTC. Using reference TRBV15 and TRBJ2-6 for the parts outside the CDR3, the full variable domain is DAMVIQNPRYQVTQFGKPVTLSCSQTLNHNVMYWYQQKSSQAPKLLFHYYDKDFNNEADTPDNFQSRRPNTSFCFLDIRSPGLGDTAMYLCATSRTFRSGANVLTFGAGSRLTVL.

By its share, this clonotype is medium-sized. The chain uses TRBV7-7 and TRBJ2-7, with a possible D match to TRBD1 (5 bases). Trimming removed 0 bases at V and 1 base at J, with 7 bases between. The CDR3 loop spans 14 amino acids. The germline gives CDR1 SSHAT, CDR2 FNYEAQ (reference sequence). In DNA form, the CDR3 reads TGTGCCAGCAGCTTAGCGTCAGGGTCCTACGAGCAGTACTTC. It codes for CASSLASGSYEQYF.

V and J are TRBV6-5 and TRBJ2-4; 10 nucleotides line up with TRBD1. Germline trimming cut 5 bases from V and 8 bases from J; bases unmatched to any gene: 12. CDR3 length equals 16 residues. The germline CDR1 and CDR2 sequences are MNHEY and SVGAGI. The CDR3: CASSKSRDRGIDIQYF. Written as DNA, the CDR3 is TGTGCCAGCAGTAAAAGCCGGGACAGGGGTATAGACATTCAGTACTTC.

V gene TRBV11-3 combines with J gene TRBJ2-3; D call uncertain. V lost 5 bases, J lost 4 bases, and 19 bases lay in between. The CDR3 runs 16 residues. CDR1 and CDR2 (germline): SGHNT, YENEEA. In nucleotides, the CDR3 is TGTGCCAGCAGCAGCCGGTCCGGACCCCCCCCAGATACGCAGTATTTT. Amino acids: CASSSRSGPPPDTQYF.

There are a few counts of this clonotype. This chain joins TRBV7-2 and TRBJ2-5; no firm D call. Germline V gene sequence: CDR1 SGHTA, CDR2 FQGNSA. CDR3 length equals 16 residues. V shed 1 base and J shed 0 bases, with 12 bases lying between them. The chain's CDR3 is CASSLGLSWNQETQYF. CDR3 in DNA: TGTGCCAGCAGCTTAGGACTGTCCTGGAACCAAGAGACCCAGTACTTC.